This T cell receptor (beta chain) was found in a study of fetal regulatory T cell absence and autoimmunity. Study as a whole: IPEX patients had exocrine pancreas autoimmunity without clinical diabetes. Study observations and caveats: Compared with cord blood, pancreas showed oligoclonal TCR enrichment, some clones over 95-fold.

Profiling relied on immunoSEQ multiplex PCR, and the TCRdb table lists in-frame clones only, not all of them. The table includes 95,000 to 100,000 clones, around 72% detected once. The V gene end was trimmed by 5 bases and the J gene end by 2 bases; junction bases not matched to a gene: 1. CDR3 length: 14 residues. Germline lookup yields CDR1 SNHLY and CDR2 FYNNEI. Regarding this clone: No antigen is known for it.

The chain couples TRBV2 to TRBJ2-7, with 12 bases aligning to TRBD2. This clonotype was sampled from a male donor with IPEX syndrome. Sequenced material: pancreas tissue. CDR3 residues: CASSRTSGTYEQYF. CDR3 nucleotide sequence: TGTGCCAGCAGTCGGACTAGCGGGACCTACGAGCAGTACTTC.